Following are 22 T cell receptor beta chains from one sample sequenced in a study of cytomegalovirus exposure and HLA in healthy donors. Primers for the PCR totalled 60 Vbeta and 13 Jbeta. The assay was immunoSEQ multiplex PCR, and TCRdb's table has in-frame clones only and misses some. The data contain over 150,000 clones, about three quarters of them singletons. Sequenced material: PBMCs. The receptors originated from a woman in her forties or fifties in good health and CMV-seropositive.

DNA of the CDR3: TGTGCCAGCACAGGGAGCGGGTCAGATACGCAGTATTTT. This translates into CASTGSGSDTQYF. The chain links TRBV28 to TRBJ2-3, with D possibly TRBD2 on 6 matching bases. The CDR3 runs to 13 residues. Trimming left V 7 bases short and J 4 bases short, with 12 bases between. Germline loops: CDR1 MDHEN, CDR2 SYDVKM. Variable domain in full (rest from reference TRBV28 and TRBJ2-3): DVKVTQSSRYLVKRTGEKVFLECVQDMDHENMFWYRQDPGLGLRLIYFSYDVKMKEKGDIPEGYSVSREKKERFSLILESASTNQTSMYLCASTGSGSDTQYFGPGTRLTVL.

J is TRBJ2-7 and V is TRBV7-9; TRBD2 aligns across 10 bases. CDR1 and CDR2 from the germline V gene are SEHNR and FQNEAQ (reference sequence). Trimming cost V 1 base and J 0 bases; bases outside gene matches: 6. The CDR3 length is 17 residues. For the CDR3, the DNA is TGTGCCAGCAGCTTAGTAGCGGGGGGCCATAGCTCCTACGAGCAGTACTTC. Its translation is CASSLVAGGHSSYEQYF.

In this sample, this clone turned up a few times. This rearrangement joins TRBV12-5 to TRBJ2-5, with TRBD1 identical over 8 bases. The CDR3 has 15 amino acids. V dropped 1 base and J dropped 4; count of bases not matched to a gene: 5. Germline V gene sequence: CDR1 LGHNT, CDR2 FRNRAP. The CDR3 is CASGLDRGQGETQYF. CDR3 in DNA: TGTGCTAGTGGTTTGGATCGAGGACAGGGAGAGACCCAGTACTTC.

This chain joins TRBV11-3 and TRBJ1-1; TRBD1 might be the D (5 bases). The CDR3 length is 12 residues. V was trimmed by 5 bases and J by 7 bases, leaving 11 bases between them. Looked up from germline, CDR1 is SGHNT and CDR2 is YENEEA. The CDR3 loop is CASSHRQSEAFF. CDR3 nucleotides: TGTGCCAGCAGCCACCGACAGAGTGAAGCTTTCTTT.

This clone showed up just a few times. The chain links TRBV30 to TRBJ1-3; D remains ambiguous. Germline CDR1 is GTSNPN and CDR2 is SVGIG (reference sequence). Trimming pared 4 bases from V and 0 bases from J, leaving 7 bases between. The CDR3 covers 13 residues. CDR3 residues: CAWTYSSGNTIYF. The CDR3 nucleotides are TGTGCCTGGACCTATAGCTCTGGAAACACCATATATTTT. Supplemented by reference TRBV30 and TRBJ1-3, the full variable domain reads SQTIHQWPATLVQPVGSPLSLECTVEGTSNPNLYWYRQAAGRGLQLLFYSVGIGQISSEVPQNLSASRPQDRQFILSSKKLLLSDSGFYLCAWTYSSGNTIYFGEGSWLTVV.

CDR3 sequence: CASSGGGMDQETQYF. The CDR3, as DNA: TGTGCCAGCAGCGGCGGCGGGATGGACCAAGAGACCCAGTACTTC. This chain uses TRBV4-2 with TRBJ2-5, with a weak D call TRBD2 (6 bases). The V gene's germline CDR1 is LGHNA and CDR2 YNFKEQ. Deletions cut 5 bases from V and 0 bases from J, with 13 bases between. The CDR3 covers 15 residues.

The rearrangement links TRBV11-2 to TRBJ2-1; TRBD2 agrees at 8 bases. J was trimmed by 7 bases and V by 3 bases; bases with no gene match: 11. Looked up from germline, CDR1 is SGHAT and CDR2 is FQNNGV. The CDR3 extends over 16 amino acids. The CDR3 DNA reads TGTGCCAGCAGCTTCGGCGGGAGGTCGGGGGGGAATGAGCAGTTCTTC. This encodes CASSFGGRSGGNEQFF. The variable domain in full, with the rest retrieved from reference TRBV11-2 and TRBJ2-1, is EAGVAQSPRYKIIEKRQSVAFWCNPISGHATLYWYQQILGQGPKLLIQFQNNGVVDDSQLPKDRFSAERLKGVDSTLKIQPAKLEDSAVYLCASSFGGRSGGNEQFFGPGTRLTVL.

V gene TRBV30 combines with J gene TRBJ2-7; the match to TRBD2 covers 8 bases. The germline CDR1 and CDR2 sequences are GTSNPN and SVGIG (reference sequence). Germline trimming cut 0 bases from V and 8 bases from J; bases unmatched to any gene: 6. The CDR3 consists of 13 residues. CDR3: CAWSVAGEAKQYF. The DNA for the CDR3 is TGTGCCTGGAGTGTAGCGGGAGAGGCCAAGCAGTACTTC.

This sequence joins TRBV7-6 and TRBJ1-3; the match to TRBD1 covers 9 bases. The V gene end was trimmed by 6 bases and the J gene end by 7 bases; junction bases not matched to a gene: 7. This CDR3 is 14 amino acids long. Germline V gene lookup returns CDR1 SGHVS and CDR2 FNYEAQ. The CDR3 DNA follows: TGTGCCAGCAGTTGGGACAGGGCCGTCAACACCATATATTTT. Translation: CASSWDRAVNTIYF.

A note on this clone: Germline and junction disagree at one end, which may indicate a read error. This chain links TRBV5-4 with TRBJ1-2, with 9 bases identical to TRBD1. The germline V gene has CDR1 SGHNT and CDR2 YYREEE (reference sequence). This CDR3 region has 15 residues. The CDR3 here is CASSPRTGANYGYTF. Written as DNA, the CDR3 is TGCGCCAGCAGCCCCCGGACAGGGGCTAACTATGGCTACACCTTC.

The V and J genes are TRBV5-4 and TRBJ2-5; D unresolved. Near its end, the DNA agrees better with TRBJ2-7, so the J call may be wrong. This CDR3 is built from 15 residues. Germline V gene data show CDR1 as SGHNT and CDR2 as YYREEE (reference sequence). CDR3 in amino acids: CASSFESQRDYEQYF. The CDR3 DNA reads as TGTGCCAGCAGCTTCGAAAGTCAGAGAGACTACGAGCAGTACTTC.

The genes are TRBV30 and TRBJ2-7, with 9 nucleotides matching TRBD1. This CDR3 comprises 15 residues. Germline CDR1 GTSNPN, CDR2 SVGIG (reference sequence). The ends lost 5 bases at V and 5 bases at J; junction bases unmatched: 13. The CDR3 sequence is CAWRHRDRDSDEQYF. DNA of the CDR3: TGTGCCTGGCGACACCGGGACAGGGATTCGGACGAGCAGTACTTC. Together with reference TRBV30 and TRBJ2-7, the CDR3 gives the full variable domain: SQTIHQWPATLVQPVGSPLSLECTVEGTSNPNLYWYRQAAGRGLQLLFYSVGIGQISSEVPQNLSASRPQDRQFILSSKKLLLSDSGFYLCAWRHRDRDSDEQYFGPGTRLTVT.

The rearrangement links TRBV2 to TRBJ2-3; TRBD2 matches at 9 bases. CDR3 length equals 15 residues. CDR1 is SNHLY, CDR2 FYNNEI, per germline. Trimming took 4 bases from V and 6 from J; bases not matched to a gene: 8. CDR3 bases: TGTGCCAGCAGTGTAGATAGCGGGGGTATTGATACGCAGTATTTT. Amino acid sequence: CASSVDSGGIDTQYF.

V is TRBV11-3 and J is TRBJ2-3; 7 bases are shared with TRBD2. With V trimmed by 6 bases and J by 1 base, 7 bases remained unmatched. CDR1 is SGHNT, CDR2 YENEEA, per germline. CDR3 length: 15 residues. CDR3: CASRPTAGRTDTQYF. Here the CDR3 DNA reads TGTGCCAGCAGGCCGACAGCGGGGCGCACAGATACGCAGTATTTT.

The V gene is TRBV9, the J gene TRBJ2-7; 7 positions match TRBD1. The germline gives CDR1 SGDLS, CDR2 YYNGEE. V shed 0 bases, J shed 4 bases, and the junction held 13 bases outside the gene matches. The CDR3 consists of 17 residues. The CDR3 DNA reads as TGTGCCAGCAGCGTAGATAATCCCCGGGACAGAAGATACGAGCAGTACTTC. It translates to CASSVDNPRDRRYEQYF. The whole variable domain, remainder taken from reference TRBV9 and TRBJ2-7, is DSGVTQTPKHLITATGQRVTLRCSPRSGDLSVYWYQQSLDQGLQFLIQYYNGEERAKGNILERFSAQQFPDLHSELNLSSLELGDSALYFCASSVDNPRDRRYEQYFGPGTRLTVT.

The chain has TRBV10-1 and TRBJ1-1; possibly TRBD1 for D (6 bases). The CDR3 extends over 15 amino acids. Germline loops: CDR1 WNHNN, CDR2 SYGVQD (reference sequence). V was clipped by 3 bases and J by 3 bases, with 14 bases between them. DNA for the CDR3: TGCGCCAGCAGTGAAATTCTGGGGGCACACACTGAAGCTTTCTTT. It is translated as CASSEILGAHTEAFF.

The V and J genes are TRBV7-2 and TRBJ2-3, with 12 bases lining up with TRBD2. The V and J ends lost 1 base and 2 bases, in that order; junction bases with no gene match: 4. This CDR3 has 17 residues. CDR1 SGHTA and CDR2 FQGNSA come from the germline V gene. The CDR3 loop is CASSLDWTSGVTDTQYF. CDR3 nucleotide sequence: TGTGCCAGCAGCTTAGACTGGACTAGCGGGGTCACAGATACGCAGTATTTT. Complete variable domain (other parts from reference TRBV7-2 and TRBJ2-3): GAGVSQSPSNKVTEKGKDVELRCDPISGHTALYWYRQSLGQGLEFLIYFQGNSAPDKSGLPSDRFSAERTGGSVSTLTIQRTQQEDSAVYLCASSLDWTSGVTDTQYFGPGTRLTVL.

This clone was seen a single time. V and J are TRBV6-5 and TRBJ1-6; D is uncertain. Germline V gene lookup returns CDR1 MNHEY and CDR2 SVGAGI. There are 15 residues in the CDR3. Trimming took off 2 bases at V and 8 bases at J, with 13 bases between the two ends. The CDR3 loop is CASSYHPNADSPLHF. CDR3 nucleotides: TGTGCCAGCAGTTACCATCCCAACGCGGATTCACCCCTCCACTTT.

The V and J genes are TRBV6-6 and TRBJ1-2; D is undetermined. Trimming shortened V by 0 bases and J by 3 bases, and 8 bases separated the two germline ends. In germline, CDR1 is MNHNY, CDR2 SVGAGI (reference sequence). The CDR3 contains 14 residues. DNA for the CDR3: TGTGCCAGCAGTTACTCGAGGAGCCACTATGGCTACACCTTC. Its protein is CASSYSRSHYGYTF.

The CDR3 loop is CASSQADEQYF. The DNA for the CDR3 is TGTGCCAGCAGCCAAGCTGACGAGCAGTACTTC. The V call is TRBV14, the J call TRBJ2-7; D is unresolved. Trimming took 1 base from V and 5 from J, leaving 3 bases between them. The CDR3 totals 11 residues. Germline CDR1 SGHDN, CDR2 FVKESK.

The genes are TRBV5-4 and TRBJ1-2; the match to TRBD1 covers 9 bases. V lost 1 base and J lost 4; bases outside the gene matches: 5. CDR1 and CDR2 (germline): SGHNT, YYREEE (reference sequence). The CDR3 totals 15 residues. CDR3 DNA sequence: TGTGCCAGCAGCTTGAACAGGGGGCAAGGCTATGGCTACACCTTC. Amino acids: CASSLNRGQGYGYTF.

The count of this clone is one. This sequence joins TRBV5-6 and TRBJ2-3; TRBD2 agrees at 9 bases. This CDR3 spans 19 amino acids. V shed 4 bases and J 0 bases; nucleotides not matched to a gene: 15. Germline V gene data show CDR1 as SGHDT and CDR2 as YYEEEE. Here the CDR3 DNA reads TGTGCCAGCAGCCTAATCGCGGGAGGGGGGGGGTTTAGCACAGATACGCAGTATTTT. This sequence encodes CASSLIAGGGGFSTDTQYF.